Described below is a single T cell receptor beta chain sequence and its context. Its target is unknown. Next came a second PCR, run for about 7 to 12 cycles, which used a sample-barcoded 5' primer along with a J-beta primer mix. TCRdb reprocessed the 5' RACE reads via MiXCR and lists one record per CDR3 protein. The sample has about 970,000 distinct CDR3 sequences; 51% are singletons. The data belong to a study of blood T cells in healthy people across ages. In germline, CDR1 is MNHEY, CDR2 SMNVEV (reference sequence). The CDR3 loop spans 12 amino acids. The study, taken as a whole, reports: Naive CD4+ cell counts and diversity both ran higher in long-lived than in aged donors. The diversity estimates, figures obtained from one million T cells, were considered underestimates.

The sequenced sample consisted of blood. This TCR was sampled from a woman in her sixties in good health. This chain links TRBV27 with TRBJ2-7, with 9 bases that match TRBD2. The DNA end is a closer match to TRBJ2-5, so the J assignment may be wrong. CDR3 DNA sequence: TGTGCCAGCAGTTCGGGACTAGCGACCCAGTACTTC. Its translation is CASSSGLATQYF.